One and the same sample provided the 9 T cell receptor beta chains below, sequenced in a study of control samples from healthy donors and cancer patients. The method was immunoSEQ multiplex PCR; TCRdb's version includes in-frame clones alone and lacks a portion of them. Here the sample spans 100,000 to 150,000 clones, 75% to 95% being singletons. Sequencing input: blood. Receptors were obtained from a man younger than 35 in good health.

The chain has TRBV3-1 (or the pseudogene TRBV3-2) and TRBJ1-5, with 7 bases lining up with TRBD1. The CDR3 runs 15 residues. Germline loops: CDR1 LGHDT, CDR2 YNNKEL (reference sequence). J gave up 4 bases and V 4 bases, and 7 bases lay outside the gene matches. The CDR3 spells CASSRDSQQNQPQHF. The CDR3 DNA follows: TGTGCCAGCAGCCGGGACAGCCAACAAAATCAGCCCCAGCATTTT.

The V call is TRBV28, the J call TRBJ2-5, with 13 positions matching TRBD2. This CDR3 is 15 amino acids long. J was trimmed by 5 bases and V by 4 bases; bases with no gene match: 4. Germline assignment: CDR1 MDHEN and CDR2 SYDVKM. CDR3 coding DNA: TGTGCCAGCAGTTCCCTGGGACTAGCGGGGGAGACCCAGTACTTC. This translates into CASSSLGLAGETQYF.

This chain links TRBV4-1 with TRBJ2-7; no clear D. The germline V gene has CDR1 MGHRA and CDR2 YSYEKL. The CDR3 runs 17 residues. V gave up 2 bases and J gave up 2 bases, with 19 bases separating them. The CDR3 loop reads CASSQLSDGSLAYEQYF. As DNA, the CDR3 is TGCGCCAGCAGCCAACTATCGGACGGCAGCCTTGCCTACGAGCAGTACTTC.

The V call is TRBV10-2, the J call TRBJ2-5, with 7 bases fitting TRBD1. Germline V gene data show CDR1 as WSHSY and CDR2 as SAAADI. J gave up 4 bases and V 0 bases, and 2 bases lay outside the gene matches. The CDR3 extends over 14 amino acids. CDR3 bases: TGCGCCAGCAGTGAGTCCACAGGGGCAGAGACCCAGTACTTC. It specifies CASSESTGAETQYF.

The CDR3 loop is CASSSPGTQAYNEQFF. The CDR3 DNA is TGTGCCAGCAGCTCCCCCGGGACACAAGCCTACAATGAGCAGTTCTTC. The rearrangement links TRBV7-9 to TRBJ2-1; D is possibly TRBD1 (6 bases). This CDR3 region has 16 residues. V shed 4 bases and J shed 2 bases, with 15 bases lying between them. The germline gives CDR1 SEHNR, CDR2 FQNEAQ (reference sequence).

The chain couples TRBV30 to TRBJ1-5; TRBD1 matches at 7 bases. This CDR3 contains 14 residues. The germline V gene has CDR1 GTSNPN and CDR2 SVGIG (reference sequence). Trimming at V came to 2 bases and at J to 2 bases, leaving 3 bases not matched to a gene. The DNA for the CDR3 is TGTGCCTGGAGTCCAGGGGGGGGCAATCAGCCCCAGCATTTT. Its protein product is CAWSPGGGNQPQHF.

The chain recombines TRBV7-9 with TRBJ2-1; 7 bases are shared with TRBD2. The CDR3 length is 18 residues. Trimming cost V 1 base and J 2 bases; bases outside gene matches: 11. CDR1 and CDR2 (germline): SEHNR, FQNEAQ (reference sequence). The CDR3 bases are TGTGCCAGCAGCTTAGATATGCGGCTAGCGGATACCTACAATGAGCAGTTCTTC. This gives the protein CASSLDMRLADTYNEQFF.

The chain has TRBV4-1 and TRBJ2-1, with 8 bases identical to TRBD2. The CDR3 is 19 residues long. Germline lookup yields CDR1 MGHRA and CDR2 YSYEKL. J lost 8 bases, V lost 2 bases, and 20 bases had no gene match. In DNA form, the CDR3 reads TGCGCCAGCAGCCAATGGCCATCGGCGGGAGGCCCGAGAGACGATGAGCAGTTCTTC. This gives the protein CASSQWPSAGGPRDDEQFF.

The V gene is TRBV6-5, the J gene TRBJ2-7, with 7 bases lining up with TRBD2. J lost 6 bases, V lost 0 bases, and 2 bases had no gene match. The V gene's germline CDR1 is MNHEY and CDR2 SVGAGI. This CDR3 region has 13 residues. CDR3 in amino acids: CASSYSERGEQYV. The CDR3, as DNA: TGTGCCAGCAGTTACTCCGAGCGGGGCGAGCAGTACGTC.